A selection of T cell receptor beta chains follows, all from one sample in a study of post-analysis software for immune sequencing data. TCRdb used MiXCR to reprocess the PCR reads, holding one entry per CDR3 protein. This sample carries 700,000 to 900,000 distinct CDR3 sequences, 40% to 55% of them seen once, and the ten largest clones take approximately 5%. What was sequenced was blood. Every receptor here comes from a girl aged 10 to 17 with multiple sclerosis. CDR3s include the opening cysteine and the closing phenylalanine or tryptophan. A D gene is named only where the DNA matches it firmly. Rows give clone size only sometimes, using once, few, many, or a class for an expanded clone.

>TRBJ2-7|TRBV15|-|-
CATSRDGFVGNYEQYF
TGTGCCACCAGCAGAGATGGATTCGTAGGAAACTACGAGCAGTACTTC
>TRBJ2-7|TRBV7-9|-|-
CASSDVGYEQYF
TGTGCCAGCAGTGACGTAGGGTACGAGCAGTACTTC
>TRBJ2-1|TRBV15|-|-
CATSRDGGGGFEQFF
TGTGCCACCAGCAGAGATGGAGGGGGCGGATTTGAGCAGTTCTTC
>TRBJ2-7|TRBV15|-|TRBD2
CATSRDREGIHEQYF
TGTGCCACCAGCAGAGATAGGGAGGGGATCCACGAGCAGTACTTC
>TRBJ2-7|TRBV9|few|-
CASSVTPAGEQYF
TGTGCCAGCAGCGTAACCCCAGCAGGCGAGCAGTACTTC
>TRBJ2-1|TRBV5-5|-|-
CASSFMSRSNNEQFF
TGTGCCAGCAGCTTTATGAGCAGATCCAACAATGAGCAGTTCTTC
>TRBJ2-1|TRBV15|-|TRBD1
CATGDRENEQFF
TGTGCCACCGGAGACAGGGAGAATGAGCAGTTCTTC
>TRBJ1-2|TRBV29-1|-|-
CSVEDRYGANYGYTF
TGCAGCGTTGAAGATCGGTACGGAGCTAACTATGGCTACACCTTC
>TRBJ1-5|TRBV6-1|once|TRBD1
CASSRQGAQPQHF
TGTGCCAGCAGTCGACAGGGGGCCCAGCCCCAGCATTTT
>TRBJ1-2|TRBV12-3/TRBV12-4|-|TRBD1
CASSFSTGGKGYTF
TGTGCCAGCAGTTTCTCTACAGGGGGTAAGGGCTACACCTTC
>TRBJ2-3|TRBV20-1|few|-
CSARPSSTDTQYF
TGCAGTGCTAGACCCAGCAGCACAGATACGCAGTATTTT
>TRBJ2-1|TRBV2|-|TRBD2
CASRGGLAAPDEQFF
TGTGCCAGCAGGGGGGGACTAGCGGCTCCCGATGAGCAGTTCTTC
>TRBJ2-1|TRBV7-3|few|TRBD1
CASSPDRGTGEQFF
TGTGCCAGCAGCCCGGACAGGGGCACCGGGGAGCAGTTCTTC
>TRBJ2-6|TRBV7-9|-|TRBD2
CASSSGTSGRASGANVRTF
TGTGCCAGCAGCTCCGGGACTAGCGGGAGGGCCTCTGGGGCCAACGTCCGGACTTTC
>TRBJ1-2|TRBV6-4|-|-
CVSSDSIFQGTSGYTF
TGTGTCAGCAGTGACTCGATTTTCCAGGGTACAAGTGGCTACACCTTC
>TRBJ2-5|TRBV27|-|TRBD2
CAGSFWEGETQYF
TGTGCCGGCAGTTTTTGGGAGGGGGAGACCCAGTACTTC
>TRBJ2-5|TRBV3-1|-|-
CASSLQARGLASGQETQYF
TGTGCCAGCAGCCTTCAAGCTCGGGGTTTAGCGTCTGGACAAGAGACCCAGTACTTC
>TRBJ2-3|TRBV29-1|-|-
CSVTNTDTQYF
TGCAGCGTTACTAACACAGATACGCAGTATTTT
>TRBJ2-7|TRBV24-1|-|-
CATSENNRKPYNEQYF
TGTGCCACCAGTGAAAACAACAGGAAACCCTACAATGAGCAGTACTTC
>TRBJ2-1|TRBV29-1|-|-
CSVDGVANEQFF
TGCAGCGTTGACGGCGTGGCCAATGAGCAGTTCTTC
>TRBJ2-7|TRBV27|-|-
CASAPGLSSYEQYF
TGTGCCAGCGCCCCGGGACTCAGCTCCTACGAGCAGTACTTC
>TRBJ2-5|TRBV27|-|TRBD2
CASSFYRGREETQYF
TGTGCCAGCAGTTTTTATCGCGGGAGGGAAGAGACCCAGTACTTC
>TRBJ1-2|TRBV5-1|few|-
CASSSNSGDPRYTF
TGCGCCAGCAGCTCAAACTCGGGGGACCCCCGCTACACCTTC
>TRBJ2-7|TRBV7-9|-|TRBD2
CASSWTTSGRSSYEQYF
TGTGCCAGCAGTTGGACTACTAGCGGGAGGAGCTCCTACGAGCAGTACTTC
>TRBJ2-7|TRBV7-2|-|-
CASSLGGMGYEQYF
TGTGCCAGCAGCCTAGGGGGGATGGGCTACGAGCAGTACTTC
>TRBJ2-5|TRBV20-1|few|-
CSARDGGGETQYF
TGCAGTGCTAGAGATGGTGGTGGGGAGACCCAGTACTTC
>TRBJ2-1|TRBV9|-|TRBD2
CASSVSGSAYNEQFF
TGTGCCAGCAGCGTGAGCGGGAGTGCGTACAATGAGCAGTTCTTC
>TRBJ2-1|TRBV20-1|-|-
CSASDTRFNEQFF
TGCAGTGCTAGCGACACCCGGTTCAATGAGCAGTTCTTC
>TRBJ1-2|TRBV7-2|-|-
CASSFIQTYGYTF
TGTGCCAGCAGCTTTATACAGACTTATGGCTACACCTTC
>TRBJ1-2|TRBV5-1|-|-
CASSLEGSGRNYGYTF
TGCGCCAGCAGCTTGGAGGGCTCGGGCCGGAACTATGGCTACACCTTC
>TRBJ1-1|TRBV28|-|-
CASSRPKMNTEAFF
TGTGCCAGCAGTCGACCCAAGATGAACACTGAAGCTTTCTTT
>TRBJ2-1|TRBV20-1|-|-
CSAPKEGLTVNEQFF
TGCAGTGCTCCCAAGGAGGGCCTTACCGTGAATGAGCAGTTCTTC
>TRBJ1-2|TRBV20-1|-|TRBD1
CSAFRTGGAYGYTF
TGCAGTGCTTTTCGGACAGGGGGCGCCTATGGCTACACCTTC
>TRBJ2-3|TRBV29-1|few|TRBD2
CSAEGREPHTDTQYF
TGCAGCGCCGAGGGGCGGGAGCCTCACACAGATACGCAGTATTTT
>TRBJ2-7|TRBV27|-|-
CASGTGGVPYEQYF
TGTGCCAGCGGCACAGGGGGGGTTCCCTACGAGCAGTACTTC
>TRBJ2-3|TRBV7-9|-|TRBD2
CVSSLAGRPADTQYF
TGTGTCAGCAGCTTAGCGGGACGGCCAGCAGATACGCAGTATTTT
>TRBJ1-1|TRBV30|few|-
CAWSVRGAAFF
TGTGCCTGGAGTGTACGGGGGGCGGCTTTCTTT
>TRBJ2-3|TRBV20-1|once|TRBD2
CSAVIAGGTDTQYF
TGCAGTGCTGTGATAGCGGGCGGCACAGATACGCAGTATTTT
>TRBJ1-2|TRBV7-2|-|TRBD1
CASSSSNRDRGSYGYTF
TGTGCCAGCAGCTCATCGAACCGGGACAGGGGGTCCTATGGCTACACCTTC
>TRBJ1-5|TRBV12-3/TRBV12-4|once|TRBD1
CASRQTGVSGNQPQHF
TGTGCCAGCAGACAAACAGGGGTTTCGGGCAATCAGCCCCAGCATTTT
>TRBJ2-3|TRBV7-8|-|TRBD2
CASSLVVVSSGRLDTQYF
TGTGCCAGCAGCTTAGTGGTGGTGTCTAGCGGGAGGCTAGATACGCAGTATTTT
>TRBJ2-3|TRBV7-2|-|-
CASSLGVGSTGTQYF
TGTGCCAGTAGCTTAGGGGTGGGATCCACAGGTACGCAGTATTTT
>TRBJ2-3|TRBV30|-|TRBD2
CAWRGKAAGDMQYF
TGTGCCTGGAGGGGGAAGGCCGCGGGGGATATGCAGTATTTT
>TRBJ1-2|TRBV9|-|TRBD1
CASSAWDSNYGYTF
TGTGCCAGCAGCGCTTGGGACAGTAACTATGGCTACACCTTC